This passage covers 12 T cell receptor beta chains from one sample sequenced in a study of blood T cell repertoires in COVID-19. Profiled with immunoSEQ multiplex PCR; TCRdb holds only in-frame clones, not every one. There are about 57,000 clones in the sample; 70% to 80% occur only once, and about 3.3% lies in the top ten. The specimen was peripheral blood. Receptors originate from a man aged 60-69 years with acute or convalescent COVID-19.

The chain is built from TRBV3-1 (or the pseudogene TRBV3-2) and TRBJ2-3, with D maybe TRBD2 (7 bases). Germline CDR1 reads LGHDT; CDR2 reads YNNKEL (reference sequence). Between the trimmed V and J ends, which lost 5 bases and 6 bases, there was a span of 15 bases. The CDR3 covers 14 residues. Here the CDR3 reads CASSWGGGMDTQYF. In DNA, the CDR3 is TGTGCCAGCAGCTGGGGGGGCGGCATGGATACGCAGTATTTT.

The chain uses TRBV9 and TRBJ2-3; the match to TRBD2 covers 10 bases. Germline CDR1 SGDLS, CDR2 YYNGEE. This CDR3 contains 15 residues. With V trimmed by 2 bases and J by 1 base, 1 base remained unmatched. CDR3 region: CASSVGLAGTDTQYF. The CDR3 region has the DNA TGTGCCAGCAGCGTCGGACTAGCGGGCACAGATACGCAGTATTTT.

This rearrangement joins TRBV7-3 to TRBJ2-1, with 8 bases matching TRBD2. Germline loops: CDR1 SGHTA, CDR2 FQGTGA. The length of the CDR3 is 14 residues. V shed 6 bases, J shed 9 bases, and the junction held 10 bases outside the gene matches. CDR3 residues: CASSSSGGVGEQFF. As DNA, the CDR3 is TGTGCCAGCAGTTCCAGCGGGGGAGTCGGTGAGCAGTTCTTC.

The CDR3 here is CASSSLAGANTGELFF. The DNA for the CDR3 is TGTGCCAGCTCATCGCTAGCGGGGGCGAACACCGGGGAGCTGTTTTTT. The V and J genes are TRBV18 and TRBJ2-2; TRBD2 matches 10 bases. This CDR3 spans 16 amino acids. Germline-derived CDR1 and CDR2 are KGHSH and LQKENI. The V gene end was trimmed by 5 bases and the J gene end by 0 bases; junction bases not matched to a gene: 3.

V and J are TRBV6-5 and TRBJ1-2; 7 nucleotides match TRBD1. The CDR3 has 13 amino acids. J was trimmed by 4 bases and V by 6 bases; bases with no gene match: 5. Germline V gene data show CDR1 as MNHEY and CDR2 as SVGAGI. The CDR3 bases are TGTGCCAGCAGCAGGGGGTTTGTCTATGGCTACACCTTC. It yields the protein CASSRGFVYGYTF.

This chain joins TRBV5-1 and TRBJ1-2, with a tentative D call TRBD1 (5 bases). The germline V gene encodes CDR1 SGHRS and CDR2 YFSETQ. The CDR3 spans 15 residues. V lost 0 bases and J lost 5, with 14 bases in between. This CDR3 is CASSLAPGEGYGYTF. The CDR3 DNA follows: TGCGCCAGCAGCTTGGCCCCGGGAGAGGGGTATGGCTACACCTTC.

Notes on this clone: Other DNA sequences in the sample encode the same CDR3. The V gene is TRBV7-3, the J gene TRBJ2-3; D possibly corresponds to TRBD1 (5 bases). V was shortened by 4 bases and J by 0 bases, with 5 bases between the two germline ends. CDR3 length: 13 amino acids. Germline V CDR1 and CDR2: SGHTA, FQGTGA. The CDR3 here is CASSSGSTDTQYF. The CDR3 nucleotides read TGTGCCAGCAGCTCAGGGAGCACAGATACGCAGTATTTT.

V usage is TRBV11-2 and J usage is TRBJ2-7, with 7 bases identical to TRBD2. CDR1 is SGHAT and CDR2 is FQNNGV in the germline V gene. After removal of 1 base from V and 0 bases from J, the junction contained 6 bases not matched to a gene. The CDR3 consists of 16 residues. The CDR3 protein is CASSLGASGSSYEQYF. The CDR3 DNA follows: TGTGCCAGCAGCTTAGGCGCTAGCGGTAGCTCCTACGAGCAGTACTTC.

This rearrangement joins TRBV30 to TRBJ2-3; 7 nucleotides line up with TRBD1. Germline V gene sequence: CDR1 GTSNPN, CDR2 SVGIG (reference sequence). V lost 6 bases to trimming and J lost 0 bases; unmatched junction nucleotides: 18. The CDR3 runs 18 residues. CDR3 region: CACKDRFSNSFSTDTQYF. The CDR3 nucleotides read TGTGCCTGTAAGGACAGGTTCTCTAATTCGTTTAGCACAGATACGCAGTATTTT.

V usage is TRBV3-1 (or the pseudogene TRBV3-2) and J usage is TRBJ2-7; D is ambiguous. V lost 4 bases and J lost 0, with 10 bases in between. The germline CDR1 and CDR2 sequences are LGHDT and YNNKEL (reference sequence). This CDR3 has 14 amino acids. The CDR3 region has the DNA TGTGCCAGCAGCCCACAGCCTTTCTCCTACGAGCAGTACTTC. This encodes CASSPQPFSYEQYF.

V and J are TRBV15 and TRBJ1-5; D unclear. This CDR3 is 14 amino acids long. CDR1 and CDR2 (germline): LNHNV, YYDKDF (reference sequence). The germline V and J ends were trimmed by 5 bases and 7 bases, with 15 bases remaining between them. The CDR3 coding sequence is TGTGCCACCAGCGGATTAACGGCCGGGCAGCCCCAGCATTTT. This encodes CATSGLTAGQPQHF. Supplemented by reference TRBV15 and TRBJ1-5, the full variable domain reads DAMVIQNPRYQVTQFGKPVTLSCSQTLNHNVMYWYQQKSSQAPKLLFHYYDKDFNNEADTPDNFQSRRPNTSFCFLDIRSPGLGDTAMYLCATSGLTAGQPQHFGDGTRLSIL.

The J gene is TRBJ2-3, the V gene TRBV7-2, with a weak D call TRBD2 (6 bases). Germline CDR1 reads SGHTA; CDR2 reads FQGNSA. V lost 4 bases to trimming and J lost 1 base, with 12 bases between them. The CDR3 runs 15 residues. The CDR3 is CASSSRDFGTDTQYF. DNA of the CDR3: TGTGCCAGCAGCTCCCGGGACTTCGGCACAGATACGCAGTATTTT. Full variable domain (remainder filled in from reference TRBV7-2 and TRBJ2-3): GAGVSQSPSNKVTEKGKDVELRCDPISGHTALYWYRQSLGQGLEFLIYFQGNSAPDKSGLPSDRFSAERTGGSVSTLTIQRTQQEDSAVYLCASSSRDFGTDTQYFGPGTRLTVL.